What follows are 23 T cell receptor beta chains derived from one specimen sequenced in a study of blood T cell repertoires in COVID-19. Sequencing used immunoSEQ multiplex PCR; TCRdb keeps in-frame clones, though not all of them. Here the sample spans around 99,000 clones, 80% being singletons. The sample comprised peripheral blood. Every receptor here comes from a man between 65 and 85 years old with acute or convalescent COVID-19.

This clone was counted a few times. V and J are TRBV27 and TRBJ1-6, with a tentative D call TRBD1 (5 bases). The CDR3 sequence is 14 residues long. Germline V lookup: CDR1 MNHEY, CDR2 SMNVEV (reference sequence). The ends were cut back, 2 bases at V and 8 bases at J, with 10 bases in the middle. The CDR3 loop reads CASSLGGTDSPLHF. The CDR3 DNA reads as TGTGCCAGCAGTTTAGGCGGGACTGATTCACCCCTCCACTTT.

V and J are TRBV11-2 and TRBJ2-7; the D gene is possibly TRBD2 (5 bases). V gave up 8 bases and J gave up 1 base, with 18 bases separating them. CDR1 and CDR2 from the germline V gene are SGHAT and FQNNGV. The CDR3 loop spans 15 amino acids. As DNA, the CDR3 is TGTGCCAGCTCCCCTTTTCCCGGGAATTCCTACGAGCAGTACTTC. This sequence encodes CASSPFPGNSYEQYF.

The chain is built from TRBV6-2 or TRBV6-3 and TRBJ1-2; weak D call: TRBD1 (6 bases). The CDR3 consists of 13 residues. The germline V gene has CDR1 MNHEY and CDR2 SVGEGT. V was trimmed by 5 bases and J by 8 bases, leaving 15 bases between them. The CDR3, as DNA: TGTGCCAGCAGTGCGCAGGGACACAGGGGCTACACCTTC. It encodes CASSAQGHRGYTF.

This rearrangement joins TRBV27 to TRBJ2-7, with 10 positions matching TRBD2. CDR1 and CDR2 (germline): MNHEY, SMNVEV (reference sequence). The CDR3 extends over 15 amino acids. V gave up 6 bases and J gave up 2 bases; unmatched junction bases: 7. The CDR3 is CASRKLAGGTYEQYF. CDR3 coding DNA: TGTGCCAGCAGGAAGTTAGCGGGGGGTACCTACGAGCAGTACTTC.

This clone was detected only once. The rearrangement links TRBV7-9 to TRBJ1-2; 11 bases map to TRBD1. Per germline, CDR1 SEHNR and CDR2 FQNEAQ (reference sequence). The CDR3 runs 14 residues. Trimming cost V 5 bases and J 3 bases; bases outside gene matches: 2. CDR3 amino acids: CASSRTGGDYGYTF. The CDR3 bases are TGTGCCAGCAGCCGGACAGGGGGCGACTATGGCTACACCTTC.

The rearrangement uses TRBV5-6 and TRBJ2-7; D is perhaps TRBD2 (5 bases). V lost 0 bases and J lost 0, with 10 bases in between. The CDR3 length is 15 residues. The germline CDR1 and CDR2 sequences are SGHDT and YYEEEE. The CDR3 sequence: CASSLGGIRSYEQYF. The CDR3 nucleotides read TGTGCCAGCAGCTTGGGAGGGATTCGCTCCTACGAGCAGTACTTC. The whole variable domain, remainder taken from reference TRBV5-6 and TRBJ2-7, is DAGVTQSPTHLIKTRGQQVTLRCSPKSGHDTVSWYQQALGQGPQFIFQYYEEEERQRGNFPDRFSGHQFPNYSSELNVNALLLGDSALYLCASSLGGIRSYEQYFGPGTRLTVT.

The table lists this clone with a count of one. In DNA form, the CDR3 reads TGTGCCAGCAGCCTACAGGAAAATAATTCACCCCTCCACTTT. Translation: CASSLQENNSPLHF. The chain couples TRBV7-3 to TRBJ1-6; possibly TRBD1 for D (5 bases). Germline CDR1 reads SGHTA; CDR2 reads FQGTGA. Deletions cut 5 bases from V and 5 bases from J, with 10 bases between. This CDR3 is built from 14 residues.

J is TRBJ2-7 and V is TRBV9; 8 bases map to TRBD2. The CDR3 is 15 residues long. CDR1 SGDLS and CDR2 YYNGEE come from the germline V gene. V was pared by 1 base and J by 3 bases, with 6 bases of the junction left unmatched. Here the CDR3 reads CASSVRAGADYEQYF. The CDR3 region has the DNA TGTGCCAGCAGCGTACGAGCGGGGGCCGACTACGAGCAGTACTTC.

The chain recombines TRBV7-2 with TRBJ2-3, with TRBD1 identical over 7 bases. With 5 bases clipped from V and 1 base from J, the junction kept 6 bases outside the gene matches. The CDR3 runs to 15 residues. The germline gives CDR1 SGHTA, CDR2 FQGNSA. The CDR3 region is CASSPGTDRTDTQYF. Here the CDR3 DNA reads TGTGCCAGCAGCCCAGGGACAGACCGCACAGATACGCAGTATTTT.

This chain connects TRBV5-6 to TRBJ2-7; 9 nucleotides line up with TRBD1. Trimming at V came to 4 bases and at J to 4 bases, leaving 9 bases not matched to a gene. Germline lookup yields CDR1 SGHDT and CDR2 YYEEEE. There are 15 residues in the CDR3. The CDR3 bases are TGTGCCAGCAGCAAGCTGGGGACAGGGTCTTACGAGCAGTACTTC. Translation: CASSKLGTGSYEQYF.

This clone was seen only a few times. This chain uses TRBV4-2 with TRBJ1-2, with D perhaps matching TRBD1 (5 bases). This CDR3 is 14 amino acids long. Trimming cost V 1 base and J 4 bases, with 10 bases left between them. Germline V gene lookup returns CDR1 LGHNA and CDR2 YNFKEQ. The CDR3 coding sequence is TGTGCCAGCAGCCAAGGGGGCGAAACCTATGGCTACACCTTC. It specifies CASSQGGETYGYTF.

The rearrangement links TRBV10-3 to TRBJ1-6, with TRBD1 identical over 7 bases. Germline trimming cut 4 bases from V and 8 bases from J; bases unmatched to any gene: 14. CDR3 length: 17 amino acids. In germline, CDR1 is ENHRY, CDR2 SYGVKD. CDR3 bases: TGTGCCATCAGTGCGACGACAGGGAAAATCGGAGATTCACCCCTCCACTTT. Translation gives CAISATTGKIGDSPLHF.

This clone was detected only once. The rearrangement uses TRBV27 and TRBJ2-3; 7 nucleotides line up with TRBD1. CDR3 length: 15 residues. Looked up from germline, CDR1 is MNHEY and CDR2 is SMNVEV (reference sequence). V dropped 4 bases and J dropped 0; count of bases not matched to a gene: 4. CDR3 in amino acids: CASSSGQISTDTQYF. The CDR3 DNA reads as TGTGCCAGCAGTTCGGGACAGATTAGCACAGATACGCAGTATTTT.

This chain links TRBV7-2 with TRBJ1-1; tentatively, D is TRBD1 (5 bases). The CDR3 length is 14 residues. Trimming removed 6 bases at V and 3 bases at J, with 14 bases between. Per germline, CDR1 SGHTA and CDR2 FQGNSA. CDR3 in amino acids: CASSRFGGDTEAFF. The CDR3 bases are TGTGCCAGCAGTCGGTTCGGAGGGGACACTGAAGCTTTCTTT.

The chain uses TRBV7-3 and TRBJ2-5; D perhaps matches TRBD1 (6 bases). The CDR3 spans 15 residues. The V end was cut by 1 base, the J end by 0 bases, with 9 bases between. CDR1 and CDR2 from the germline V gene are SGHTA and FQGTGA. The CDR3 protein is CASSLRPGDQETQYF. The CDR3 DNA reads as TGTGCCAGCAGCTTAAGGCCAGGGGACCAAGAGACCCAGTACTTC.

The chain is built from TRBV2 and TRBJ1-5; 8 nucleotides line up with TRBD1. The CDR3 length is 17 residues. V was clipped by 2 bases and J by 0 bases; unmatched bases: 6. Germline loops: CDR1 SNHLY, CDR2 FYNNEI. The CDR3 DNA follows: TGTGCCAGCAGTGAATATAGGACAGGGCTTAGCAATCAGCCCCAGCATTTT. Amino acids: CASSEYRTGLSNQPQHF. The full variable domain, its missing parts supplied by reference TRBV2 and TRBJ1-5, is EPEVTQTPSHQVTQMGQEVILRCVPISNHLYFYWYRQILGQKVEFLVSFYNNEISEKSEIFDDQFSVERPDGSNFTLKIRSTKLEDSAMYFCASSEYRTGLSNQPQHFGDGTRLSIL.

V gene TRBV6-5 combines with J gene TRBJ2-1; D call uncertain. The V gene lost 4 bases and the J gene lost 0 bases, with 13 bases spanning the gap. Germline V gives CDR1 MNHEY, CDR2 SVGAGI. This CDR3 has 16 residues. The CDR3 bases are TGTGCCAGCAGTTCACAGCCCCAGAGCTCCTACAATGAGCAGTTCTTC. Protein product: CASSSQPQSSYNEQFF.

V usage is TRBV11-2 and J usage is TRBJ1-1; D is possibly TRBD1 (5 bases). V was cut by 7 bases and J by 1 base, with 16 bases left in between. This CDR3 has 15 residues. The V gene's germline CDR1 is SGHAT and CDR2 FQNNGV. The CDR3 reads CASTGSGVGNTEAFF. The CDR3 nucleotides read TGTGCCAGCACGGGCTCGGGGGTCGGGAACACTGAAGCTTTCTTT.

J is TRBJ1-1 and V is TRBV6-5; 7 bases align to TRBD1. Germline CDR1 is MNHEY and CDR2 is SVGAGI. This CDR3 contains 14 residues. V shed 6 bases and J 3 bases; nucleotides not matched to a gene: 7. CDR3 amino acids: CASRWSTGHTEAFF. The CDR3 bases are TGTGCCAGCAGATGGTCGACAGGGCACACTGAAGCTTTCTTT.

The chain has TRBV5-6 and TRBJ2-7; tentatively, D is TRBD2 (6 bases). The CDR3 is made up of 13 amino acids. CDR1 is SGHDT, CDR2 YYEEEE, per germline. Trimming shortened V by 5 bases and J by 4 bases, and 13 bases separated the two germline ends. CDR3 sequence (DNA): TGTGCCAGCAGAGTGGCAGGGAGGTACGAGCAGTACTTC. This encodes CASRVAGRYEQYF.

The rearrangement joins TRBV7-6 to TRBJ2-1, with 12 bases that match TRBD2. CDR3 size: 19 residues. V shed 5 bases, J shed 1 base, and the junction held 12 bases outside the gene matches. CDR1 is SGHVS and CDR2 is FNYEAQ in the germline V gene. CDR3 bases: TGTGCCAGCAGCCGCCCGACTAGCGGGGGCCGCACTTCCTACAATGAGCAGTTCTTC. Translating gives CASSRPTSGGRTSYNEQFF. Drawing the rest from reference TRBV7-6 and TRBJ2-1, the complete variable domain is GAGVSQSPRYKVTKRGQDVALRCDPISGHVSLYWYRQALGQGPEFLTYFNYEAQQDKSGLPNDRFSAERPEGSISTLTIQRTEQRDSAMYRCASSRPTSGGRTSYNEQFFGPGTRLTVL.

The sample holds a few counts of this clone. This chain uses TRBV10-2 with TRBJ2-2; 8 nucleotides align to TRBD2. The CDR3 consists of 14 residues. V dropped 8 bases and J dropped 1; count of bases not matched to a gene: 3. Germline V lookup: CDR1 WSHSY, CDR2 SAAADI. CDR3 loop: CASAGLVNTGELFF. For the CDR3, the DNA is TGCGCCAGCGCGGGACTAGTGAACACCGGGGAGCTGTTTTTT.

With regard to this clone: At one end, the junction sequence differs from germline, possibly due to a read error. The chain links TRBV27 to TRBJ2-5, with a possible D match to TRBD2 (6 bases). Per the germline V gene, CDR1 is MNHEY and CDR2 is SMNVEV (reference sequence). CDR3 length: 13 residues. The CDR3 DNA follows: TGTGCCAGCCGTTTGGCTAGCGTCGAGACCCAGTACTTC. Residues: CASRLASVETQYF.